This record concerns one T cell receptor (beta chain) sequence. J was trimmed by 1 base and V by 3 bases; bases with no gene match: 6. The V gene's germline CDR1 is SQVTM and CDR2 ANQGSEA. The CDR3 is 15 amino acids. This specimen comes from a study of technical replicates of blood from a few donors. The method was immunoSEQ multiplex PCR; TCRdb's version includes in-frame clones alone and lacks a portion of them. Here the sample spans 10,000 to 13,000 clones, approximately 94% being singletons. The chain joins TRBV29-1 to TRBJ2-3; 8 bases fit TRBD2. The TCR sequence derives from a human donor in good health. Sequenced: PBMCs. CDR3 nucleotides: TGCAGCGTTGATCGGACTAGCCTACGCACAGATACGCAGTATTTT. Protein: CSVDRTSLRTDTQYF.